These 9 T cell receptor beta chains came from one sample sequenced in a study of cytomegalovirus exposure and HLA in healthy donors. The study ran its PCR with 60 Vbeta and 13 Jbeta primers. Assay used: immunoSEQ multiplex PCR; TCRdb lists only in-frame clones, some missing. The sample has over 150,000 clones, roughly 76% seen once. The sequenced sample consisted of PBMCs. The origin of the receptors is a human donor in good health.

The J gene is TRBJ1-4, the V gene TRBV5-1, with D maybe TRBD1 (5 bases). In germline, CDR1 is SGHRS, CDR2 YFSETQ. The CDR3 is made up of 14 amino acids. V was cut by 3 bases and J by 8 bases, with 14 bases left in between. CDR3 coding DNA: TGCGCCAGCAGCTCGGACACCTTGCGGGAAAAACTGTTTTTT. Its protein product is CASSSDTLREKLFF.

The J gene is TRBJ2-6, the V gene TRBV12-5; possible D gene TRBD2, 5 bases. Per the germline V gene, CDR1 is LGHNT and CDR2 is FRNRAP. The CDR3 totals 15 residues. Between the trimmed V and J ends, which lost 5 bases and 2 bases, there was a span of 10 bases. CDR3 amino acids: CASGPAVPGANVLTF. The DNA of the CDR3 is TGTGCTAGTGGTCCAGCGGTCCCTGGGGCCAACGTCCTGACTTTC. The full variable domain, in which reference TRBV12-5 and TRBJ2-6 provide the parts outside the CDR3, is DARVTQTPRHKVTEMGQEVTMRCQPILGHNTVFWYRQTMMQGLELLAYFRNRAPLDDSGMPKDRFSAEMPDATLATLKIQPSEPRDSAVYFCASGPAVPGANVLTFGAGSRLTVL.

The chain is built from TRBV9 and TRBJ1-2; 9 bases are shared with TRBD1. J gave up 4 bases and V 4 bases, and 11 bases lay outside the gene matches. The length of the CDR3 is 16 residues. The germline V gene encodes CDR1 SGDLS and CDR2 YYNGEE. CDR3: CASSHQPGQGIYGYTF. In nucleotides, the CDR3 is TGTGCCAGCAGCCACCAACCGGGACAGGGAATCTATGGCTACACCTTC.

The chain joins TRBV5-1 to TRBJ1-2, with TRBD1 as a possible D gene (5 bases). The CDR3 is 15 amino acids. Germline lookup yields CDR1 SGHRS and CDR2 YFSETQ. V was pared by 0 bases and J by 7 bases, with 16 bases between. CDR3 DNA sequence: TGCGCCAGCAGCTTGGACGAGGCAAGAAGGGGTGGCTACACCTTC. Translating gives CASSLDEARRGGYTF.

The J gene is TRBJ1-1, the V gene TRBV9, with TRBD1 identical over 7 bases. The ends lost 3 bases at V and 3 bases at J; junction bases unmatched: 2. The CDR3 is 13 amino acids. CDR1 and CDR2 from the germline V gene are SGDLS and YYNGEE. The chain's CDR3 is CASSGDRYTEAFF. The DNA for the CDR3 is TGTGCCAGCAGCGGGGACAGATACACTGAAGCTTTCTTT. The full variable domain, rest sourced from reference TRBV9 and TRBJ1-1, is DSGVTQTPKHLITATGQRVTLRCSPRSGDLSVYWYQQSLDQGLQFLIQYYNGEERAKGNILERFSAQQFPDLHSELNLSSLELGDSALYFCASSGDRYTEAFFGQGTRLTVV.

This sequence joins TRBV4-3 and TRBJ1-2; D perhaps matches TRBD1 (5 bases). V was shortened by 4 bases and J by 7 bases, with 13 bases between the two germline ends. Looked up from germline, CDR1 is LGHNA and CDR2 is YSLEER. This CDR3 comprises 13 residues. The CDR3 DNA follows: TGCGCCAGCAGCCGGCAAGGGGAGGGTGGCTACACCTTC. This sequence encodes CASSRQGEGGYTF.

The chain carries TRBV6-6 and TRBJ1-6, with 7 bases fitting TRBD1. The CDR3 runs 13 residues. With 7 bases clipped from V and 7 bases from J, the junction kept 4 bases outside the gene matches. In germline, CDR1 is MNHNY, CDR2 SVGAGI (reference sequence). CDR3 nucleotides: TGTGCCAGCAACGACAGGGCGAATTCACCCCTCCACTTT. Protein: CASNDRANSPLHF.

V is TRBV5-4 and J is TRBJ2-7; TRBD2 matches 7 bases. After removal of 6 bases from V and 7 bases from J, the junction contained 13 bases not matched to a gene. This CDR3 is built from 14 residues. From germline, CDR1 is SGHNT and CDR2 YYREEE (reference sequence). This CDR3 is CASTASGVHGEQYF. For the CDR3, the DNA is TGTGCCAGCACCGCGAGCGGGGTGCATGGAGAGCAGTACTTC.

This clone appeared a few times. CDR3 DNA sequence: TGTGCCAGCAGCTTCCTAGCGGGGGCCCAAGAGACCCAGTACTTC. It codes for CASSFLAGAQETQYF. J is TRBJ2-5 and V is TRBV7-9; TRBD2 agrees at 10 bases. This CDR3 has 15 residues. The germline gives CDR1 SEHNR, CDR2 FQNEAQ (reference sequence). Trimming at V came to 3 bases and at J to 1 base, leaving 2 bases not matched to a gene.